This entry concerns a single T cell receptor beta chain. At least ten counts were recorded for this clonotype. No cognate antigen has been identified for it. No base qualities exist here, and no much larger clone lies one base off it. This entry belongs to a study of CD8 T cells in ankylosing spondylitis (dated by TCRdb to the late 2010s). A note on the overall study: T cell receptor beta repertoires were profiled in healthy donors and ankylosing spondylitis patients so that disease-linked TCR variants could be found. The whole study cohort included some 100 healthy donors and over 20 ankylosing spondylitis patients. Peripheral blood was sampled, and synovial fluid was also collected from ankylosing spondylitis patients. On the study overall, not on this receptor specifically: The disease-linked clones were reported as significantly enriched in matched synovial fluid samples from ankylosing spondylitis patients. A CD8+ phenotype was shown by the disease-linked clones, which were found at relatively low frequencies in peripheral blood. Blood from ankylosing spondylitis patients appeared to be characterized by a TCR beta motif made up of several highly homologous amino acid variants. Some motif variants were previously reported in synovial fluid and blood of reactive arthritis patients, suggesting common disease-initiation mechanisms.

The CDR3 numbers 12 residues from cysteine through phenylalanine. The entry retains the CDR3 DNA only, 36 bases that are in frame from base 1. CDR1 and CDR2 are read off the germline V gene (reference sequence) as DFQATT and SNEGSKA. V drops 1 base and J drops 1 base, leaving 2 bases in between. Sequencing was carried out with an Illumina HiSeq 2500. Quantitative 5'-RACE with molecular barcodes was used to prepare TCR beta libraries. In the paper's pipeline: To identify disease-linked TCR variants, a new computational method was used, one built on a probabilistic model of VDJ rearrangement. TCRdb took the public reads, trimmed them with fastp at Q25, ran MiXCR for clone calling and kept in-frame beta chains. Under each unique CDR3 protein, matching rows form one entry showing the most common genes and DNA. TCRdb, rather than the study authors, made the V and J calls. The sample contains about 100,000 distinct CDR3 sequences, roughly 8% of them found a single time. 9.9% of the sample belongs to the ten largest clones.

The receptor was isolated from a male donor with ankylosing spondylitis or in good health (not recorded which). The rearrangement combines TRBV20-1 with TRBJ1-5, with no reliable assignment of the D segment. The sequencing sample was made of blood, either unsorted or a sorted T cell fraction (not recorded which). The DNA sequence is as follows: TGCAGTGCTAGAGGCAGCAATCAGCCCCAGCATTTT. It encodes CSARGSNQPQHF.